This T cell receptor beta chain was observed in a study of blood T cell repertoires in COVID-19. Study at large: From the United States, Italy and Spain came samples of acute and convalescent COVID-19. From T cells, B-cell-depleted T cells, or PBMCs came the material, which was cDNA or gDNA.

Per the original data handling: Estimated nucleated cell counts came from reference gene primer amplification. Sequenced by immunoSEQ multiplex PCR; TCRdb stores in-frame clones only, minus some. D and trimming come from the DNA, and the V and J calls and clone size come from that table. Among 250,000 to 350,000 clones, 75% to 95% were seen once, and the ten largest hold roughly 7%. V was pared by 0 bases and J by 2 bases, with 8 bases between. This CDR3 comprises 14 residues. CDR1 and CDR2 from the germline V gene are SGDLS and YYNGEE. The source is a woman in her twenties or thirties with COVID-19, enrolled during active disease. The specimen was peripheral blood. The rearrangement joins TRBV9 to TRBJ2-5, with D tentatively TRBD1 (6 bases). The CDR3: CASSVGTAQETQYF. The CDR3 coding sequence is TGTGCCAGCAGCGTAGGGACAGCGCAAGAGACCCAGTACTTC. The entire variable domain, with the rest obtained from reference TRBV9 and TRBJ2-5, is as follows: DSGVTQTPKHLITATGQRVTLRCSPRSGDLSVYWYQQSLDQGLQFLIQYYNGEERAKGNILERFSAQQFPDLHSELNLSSLELGDSALYFCASSVGTAQETQYFGPGTRLLVL.